Shown below are 5 T cell receptor beta chains from a single sample sequenced in a study of CD8 T cells in Susac syndrome. Reverse transcription of roughly 0.45 to 1 ug RNA was carried out with random hexamers. Each CDR3 protein is one row after TCRdb ran MiXCR on the immunoSEQ multiplex PCR reads. Of about 200,000 distinct CDR3 sequences listed, nearly 95% are singletons. The sequenced sample consisted of CD4+ T cells from PBMCs. The receptors originated from a human donor with multiple sclerosis.

The chain couples TRBV15 to TRBJ1-5; D uncertain. The CDR3 covers 14 residues. Deletions cut 1 base from V and 9 bases from J, with 13 bases between. Germline V lookup: CDR1 LNHNV, CDR2 YYDKDF (reference sequence). CDR3 in amino acids: CATSRGENGRPQHF. In nucleotides, the CDR3 is TGTGCCACCAGCAGAGGGGAGAACGGCCGGCCCCAGCATTTT.

J is TRBJ1-2 and V is TRBV9; D gene ambiguous. Per the germline V gene, CDR1 is SGDLS and CDR2 is YYNGEE. CDR3 length: 12 residues. V dropped 4 bases and J dropped 8 bases, with 12 bases sitting between them. The CDR3 spells CASSPQVEGYTF. In DNA form, the CDR3 reads TGTGCCAGCAGCCCCCAGGTGGAAGGCTACACCTTC.

The V gene is TRBV9, the J gene TRBJ2-3; weak D call: TRBD2 (6 bases). Germline V gene data show CDR1 as SGDLS and CDR2 as YYNGEE. V gave up 3 bases and J gave up 6 bases, with 17 bases separating them. This CDR3 spans 15 amino acids. The CDR3 bases are TGTGCCAGCAGCGCGAGGGCGACTAGTGGGGATACGCAGTATTTT. Translating it yields CASSARATSGDTQYF.

The chain has TRBV5-1 and TRBJ2-5; D ambiguous. The CDR3 extends over 15 amino acids. With 4 bases removed from V and 5 bases from J, the gap between germline ends came to 18 bases. In germline, CDR1 is SGHRS, CDR2 YFSETQ. The CDR3 here is CASSPGTFGDETQYF. CDR3 sequence (DNA): TGCGCCAGCAGCCCCGGCACCTTCGGAGATGAGACCCAGTACTTC.

This rearrangement joins TRBV5-1 to TRBJ2-5; 8 bases align to TRBD2. Germline CDR1 is SGHRS and CDR2 is YFSETQ. The CDR3 length is 16 residues. V trimming: 4 bases; J trimming: 2 bases; junction bases outside the gene matches: 10. CDR3: CASSQDSGRLQETQYF. CDR3 nucleotide sequence: TGCGCCAGCAGCCAAGACAGCGGGAGACTTCAAGAGACCCAGTACTTC.